This T cell receptor beta chain emerged from a study of blood T cell repertoires in COVID-19. TCRdb keeps only in-frame clones here, not all; method: immunoSEQ multiplex PCR. The sample lists about 220,000 clones, 65% to 85% occurring once. From germline, CDR1 is KGHSH and CDR2 LQKENI. The CDR3 consists of 14 residues. V shed 6 bases, J shed 3 bases, and the junction held 6 bases outside the gene matches. Sequences were obtained from PBMCs or T cells enriched from blood (not recorded which). J is TRBJ2-7 and V is TRBV18, with TRBD2 identical over 9 bases. The origin of this receptor is a woman in her forties who had recovered from COVID-19. The CDR3 DNA reads TGTGCCAGCTCGCAATATAGCGGGAGCTACGAGCAGTACGTC. Its translation is CASSQYSGSYEQYV.